This TCR beta chain was recorded in a study of blood T cell repertoires in COVID-19. Study-wide background: The United States, Italy and Spain provided the acute and convalescent COVID-19 samples. Sources were T cells, B-cell-depleted T cells, or PBMCs; the material itself was cDNA or gDNA.

Authors' processing steps: Reference gene primer amplification gave estimated nucleated cell counts. The assay was immunoSEQ multiplex PCR, and TCRdb's table has in-frame clones only and misses some. The DNA gave D and trimming, while V, J and clone size come from that table. The table has some 200,000 clones, 70% to 85% seen once. The CDR3 runs to 16 residues. Germline-derived CDR1 and CDR2 are SGHVS and FQNEAQ. Trimming pared 5 bases from V and 4 bases from J, leaving 20 bases between. The sequence was obtained from a woman older than 75 with acute or convalescent COVID-19. Sequenced sample: peripheral blood. The chain uses TRBV7-8 and TRBJ1-2; D is perhaps TRBD1 (5 bases). In nucleotides, the CDR3 is TGTGCCAGCAGCCCAAGCGTTTACGCGGGGGGCTATGGCTACACCTTC. Protein: CASSPSVYAGGYGYTF.